One and the same sample provided the 8 T cell receptor beta chains below, sequenced in a study of prognosis after radiotherapy for stage I lung cancer. Genomic DNA yielded TCR beta CDR3, amplified by two-round multiplex PCR. The first PCR round targeted every TRBV and TRBJ gene with specific primers. TCRdb itself ran the multiplex PCR reads through MiXCR, one entry per CDR3 protein. The table includes about 35,000 distinct CDR3 sequences, under 40% detected once. Material: PBMCs, obtained before or after stereotactic body radiation therapy (not recorded which). The source is a donor aged 50 or older with non-small cell lung cancer.

The rearrangement uses TRBV24-1 and TRBJ1-4; 8 bases line up with TRBD1. This CDR3 has 14 amino acids. The V segment lost 4 bases and the J segment 7 bases; nucleotides outside the gene matches: 4. Germline V gene sequence: CDR1 KGHDR, CDR2 SFDVKD. The CDR3 spells CATSDRGPVEKLFF. CDR3 in DNA: TGTGCCACCAGTGACAGGGGGCCGGTTGAAAAACTGTTTTTT.

Note on this clonotype: This sequence may be a read error, since a much larger clone differs from it by one base. CDR3 in amino acids: CASSFLDRAVGENLFF. The CDR3 DNA reads as TGTGCCAGCAGTTTCCTCGACAGGGCGGTAGGTGAAAACCTGTTTTTT. This chain uses TRBV28 with TRBJ1-4; 7 nucleotides align to TRBD1. Germline CDR1 reads MDHEN; CDR2 reads SYDVKM. The length of the CDR3 is 16 residues.

This clonotype was seen ten or more times. V usage is TRBV5-1 and J usage is TRBJ2-3, with TRBD1 as a possible D gene (6 bases). CDR1 and CDR2 (germline): SGHRS, YFSETQ. V was pared by 4 bases and J by 0 bases, with 18 bases between. This CDR3 region has 17 residues. The CDR3 region is CASSRNRAFGSTDTQYF. The CDR3 region has the DNA TGCGCCAGCAGCCGGAACAGGGCCTTTGGGAGCACAGATACGCAGTATTTT.

As regards this clonotype: A single base is all that separates this from a far larger clone, so a read error is likely. The V call is TRBV6-9, the J call TRBJ1-2; D may be TRBD1 (5 bases). V dropped 9 bases and J dropped 0 bases, with 17 bases sitting between them. CDR1 and CDR2 from the germline V gene are MNHGY and SVAAGI. This CDR3 spans 15 amino acids. CDR3 sequence reads: CARGNSGLSNYGYTF. CDR3 sequence (DNA): TGTGCCAGAGGAAACTCGGGACTCTCTAACTATGGCTACACCTTC.

The chain recombines TRBV20-1 with TRBJ1-2; D gene uncertain. The CDR3 is 13 residues long. With 6 bases removed from V and 2 bases from J, the gap between germline ends came to 13 bases. Germline V gives CDR1 DFQATT, CDR2 SNEGSKA (reference sequence). The CDR3 nucleotides read TGCAGTGCAGGAGAGGGCCAGAACTATGGCTACACCTTC. As protein: CSAGEGQNYGYTF.

This clonotype was recorded at least ten times. The chain joins TRBV4-1 to TRBJ2-1; D not certain. The CDR3 consists of 14 residues. V lost 2 bases, J lost 10 bases, and 15 bases lay in between. Germline CDR1 and CDR2: MGHRA and YSYEKL. The CDR3 loop is CASSQFWLGPEQFF. The CDR3 bases are TGCGCCAGCAGCCAATTCTGGCTGGGCCCCGAGCAGTTCTTC.

This clonotype was observed at least ten times. The chain links TRBV11-2 to TRBJ1-1; the D gene is possibly TRBD1 (5 bases). CDR3 size: 13 residues. CDR1 and CDR2 from the germline V gene are SGHAT and FQNNGV. V dropped 4 bases and J dropped 1 base, with 7 bases sitting between them. CDR3 amino acids: CASSWDRNTEAFF. The CDR3 coding sequence is TGTGCCAGCAGCTGGGACCGGAACACTGAAGCTTTCTTT.

On this clonotype itself: It is likely a read error: a sequence one base away is far more abundant. This chain links TRBV11-1 with TRBJ1-2; 7 positions match TRBD1. The CDR3 length is 15 residues. CDR1 SGHAT and CDR2 FQDESV come from the germline V gene (reference sequence). V was clipped by 6 bases and J by 4 bases; unmatched bases: 11. The CDR3 loop is CASSQMGQRTYGYTF. The CDR3 DNA follows: TGTGCCAGCAGTCAGATGGGACAGCGGACCTATGGCTACACCTTC.